A selection of T cell receptor beta chains follows, all from one sample in a study of OX40 agonist ivuxolimab in advanced cancers. TCRdb keeps only in-frame clones here, not all; method: immunoSEQ multiplex PCR. Of 62,000 or so clones in the sample, just under 85% were seen once. This specimen was CD4+ or CD8+ T cells sorted from blood, taken in a trial of the OX40 agonist ivuxolimab. These TCRs come from an adult with an advanced solid tumor such as melanoma, head and neck, liver or kidney cancer. The CDR3 runs from the conserved cysteine through the conserved F or W. A D gene is named only where the DNA matches it firmly. Clone size is shown for a subset of rows, as once, few, many or a class of expanded clone.

v_gene | d_gene | len | abundance | CDR3aa
TRBV2 | TRBD2 | 16 | - | CAVGTSGRAWQETQYF
TRBV29-1 | - | 14 | - | CSVEVPGATYEQYF
TRBV4-2 | - | 14 | - | CASSQEGTYNEQFF
TRBV30 | TRBD2 | 12 | once | CAFSPPRGEQFF
TRBV11-2 | TRBD2 | 16 | once | CASSLARLAARETQYF
TRBV19 | - | 14 | few | CASSKQTSTDTQYF
TRBV9 | TRBD1 | 15 | - | CASSPRQGGAGELFF
TRBV7-2 | - | 15 | few | CASSLEPYSNQPQHF
TRBV5-5 | - | 14 | - | CASSRRYGGYEQYF
TRBV7-9 | - | 14 | - | CASSAARQPDTQYF
TRBV5-1 | - | 12 | - | CASSSQGLVQFF
TRBV4-2 | - | 14 | few | CASSHPSKANEQYF
TRBV11-1 | - | 13 | - | CASSLEEGTEAFF
TRBV14 | - | 14 | once | CASSQVQGTPLLIF
TRBV7-3 | - | 13 | - | CASSFVSTGELFF
TRBV7-8 | TRBD2 | 18 | - | CASSPITSGGLGANVLTF
TRBV29-1 | - | 14 | - | CSASHRVNTGELFF
TRBV5-1 | - | 13 | - | CASSLEGREVQHF
TRBV6-6 | TRBD1 | 16 | - | CASSGRDRGDTDTQYF
TRBV19 | - | 17 | - | CASSIASIRTGGGEQYF
TRBV7-6 | TRBD1 | 16 | - | CASSLETGTGFYEQYF
TRBV2 | - | 12 | - | CASKGNRNEQFF
TRBV5-6 | - | 18 | - | CASSSGTGISFMDTEAFF
TRBV7-2 | TRBD1 | 15 | - | CASSRGQGPFHGYTF
TRBV7-2 | - | 16 | - | CASSLGRSQGGEKLFF
TRBV6-5 | TRBD2 | 15 | - | CASSPWGGDTDTQYF
TRBV14 | TRBD2 | 14 | - | CASSQGTSFGSQYF
TRBV11-3 | - | 14 | - | CASSFSAVSYEQYF
TRBV5-4 | - | 14 | once | CASSSEVGYYGYTF
TRBV11-3 | - | 12 | once | CASSFVSYEQYF
TRBV9 | TRBD2 | 14 | - | CASSVGGRAYEQFF
TRBV5-1 | - | 13 | - | CASSFPGADGYTF
TRBV10-3 | - | 15 | - | CATLLLTGGNYGYTF
TRBV28 | - | 12 | - | CASSLSGQEQFF
TRBV7-9 | TRBD1 | 14 | - | CASLRQGPQETQYF
TRBV5-1 | TRBD2 | 15 | - | CASSLAGTSEETQYF
TRBV4-1 | - | 15 | - | CASSQDVNGGYEQFF
TRBV19 | TRBD1 | 13 | once | CASTGTGLKTQYF
TRBV18 | - | 15 | - | CASSPPFDRTYGYTF
TRBV28 | - | 16 | once | CASSRTLGGMRTEAFF
TRBV7-9 | TRBD1 | 16 | - | CASSLDGGQFYNEQFF
TRBV27 | - | 17 | - | CASSSNPGGPGANVLTF
TRBV6-6 | - | 11 | - | CASSYRNEQFF
TRBV27 | - | 14 | - | CASGALKLGSPLHF
TRBV5-4 | - | 13 | - | CASSPDPNQPQHF
TRBV6-5 | - | 14 | - | CASSYSTDGNTIYF
TRBV4-2 | TRBD2 | 16 | - | CASSQKLAGVYNEQFF
TRBV27 | TRBD2 | 16 | once | CASSVGTSGGTDTQYF
TRBV5-1 | TRBD1 | 21 | - | CASLYNPPGQGLPGPGNTIYF
TRBV2 | - | 13 | - | CASRGGSYNEQFF
TRBV4-2 | TRBD1 | 14 | once | CASSLTGVHYEQYF
TRBV4-3 | TRBD1 | 15 | - | CASSQDWDRAEKLFF
TRBV2 | TRBD2 | 15 | few | CASSIGLAGGNEQYF
TRBV10-3 | - | 16 | - | CAISATGPGKQETQYF
TRBV9 | TRBD2 | 13 | - | CASSKLAVEAQYF
TRBV19 | TRBD2 | 15 | few | CASSKTAGGTQEQYF
TRBV2 | TRBD1 | 14 | - | CASSQTGAYYGYTF